These 4 T cell receptor beta chains came from one sample sequenced in a study of blood T cell repertoires in COVID-19. The assay was immunoSEQ multiplex PCR, and TCRdb's table has in-frame clones only and misses some. Among around 60,000 clones listed, about 76% were seen once. Sample: peripheral blood. Receptors were obtained from a woman older than 75 with active or convalescent COVID-19.

The rearrangement joins TRBV2 to TRBJ2-1, with TRBD2 identical over 9 bases. From germline, CDR1 is SNHLY and CDR2 FYNNEI. The CDR3 totals 13 residues. The junction had 3 bases not matched to a gene; V was cut back by 10 bases and J by 2 bases. CDR3 nucleotide sequence: TGTGCCACCTTAGCGGGGGCCTACAATGAGCAGTTCTTC. It encodes CATLAGAYNEQFF.

This clone is a singleton in its sample. The chain carries TRBV6-5 and TRBJ1-2; D unresolved. Between the trimmed V and J ends, which lost 6 bases and 7 bases, there was a span of 18 bases. This CDR3 spans 14 amino acids. Germline CDR1 and CDR2: MNHEY and SVGAGI. The CDR3 bases are TGTGCCAGCAGCGCCACGACGGGAAATGTTGGCTACACCTTC. Its protein is CASSATTGNVGYTF.

The chain has TRBV19 and TRBJ2-7, with a possible D match to TRBD1 (6 bases). Germline lookup yields CDR1 LNHDA and CDR2 SQIVND (reference sequence). The CDR3 covers 13 residues. Trimming pared 4 bases from V and 4 bases from J, leaving 11 bases between. The CDR3 here is CASSTFDRYEQYF. CDR3 in DNA: TGTGCCAGTAGTACCTTTGACAGGTACGAGCAGTACTTC.

The gene calls are TRBV7-2 and TRBJ2-3, with D tentatively TRBD2 (6 bases). V lost 1 base and J 0 bases, leaving 20 bases between the germline ends. CDR3 length equals 19 residues. Germline values: CDR1 SGHTA, CDR2 FQGNSA. The CDR3 protein is CASSLEQLGLRRSTDTQYF. In DNA, the CDR3 is TGTGCCAGCAGCTTAGAGCAGCTGGGACTTCGAAGGAGCACAGATACGCAGTATTTT.